The sequence of this T cell receptor (beta chain) was determined in a study of OX40 agonist ivuxolimab in advanced cancers. About the study: Those enrolled were 70% to 85% male, with a mean age of around 57 years and ages from about 20 to 80. Of the patients, three showed partial responses, one with hepatocellular carcinoma and two with cutaneous melanoma.

Study-wide results and caveats: Also showing low normalized T-cell clonal expansion were some of the nonresponders.

This CDR3 is 17 amino acids long. Looked up from germline, CDR1 is MDHEN and CDR2 is SYDVKM. Losses at the gene ends were 6 bases for V and 3 bases for J; bases not matched to a gene: 13. Collection of blood occurred at baseline, at cycle 4 day 1, and at cycle 7 day 1. The method was immunoSEQ multiplex PCR; TCRdb's version includes in-frame clones alone and lacks a portion of them. The sample holds 100,000 to 150,000 clones, around 90% seen once. This clone was observed once. Its antigen is still unknown. Here the sequenced sample was CD4+ or CD8+ T cells sorted from blood, taken in a trial of the OX40 agonist ivuxolimab. The chain combines TRBV28 with TRBJ1-1; 10 positions agree with TRBD1. This TCR came from an adult with an advanced solid tumor such as melanoma, head and neck, liver or kidney cancer. This CDR3 reads CASREGQGIIFHTEAFF. The DNA of the CDR3 is TGTGCCAGCAGGGAGGGACAGGGGATTATTTTTCACACTGAAGCTTTCTTT. The full variable domain, its missing parts supplied by reference TRBV28 and TRBJ1-1, is DVKVTQSSRYLVKRTGEKVFLECVQDMDHENMFWYRQDPGLGLRLIYFSYDVKMKEKGDIPEGYSVSREKKERFSLILESASTNQTSMYLCASREGQGIIFHTEAFFGQGTRLTVV.